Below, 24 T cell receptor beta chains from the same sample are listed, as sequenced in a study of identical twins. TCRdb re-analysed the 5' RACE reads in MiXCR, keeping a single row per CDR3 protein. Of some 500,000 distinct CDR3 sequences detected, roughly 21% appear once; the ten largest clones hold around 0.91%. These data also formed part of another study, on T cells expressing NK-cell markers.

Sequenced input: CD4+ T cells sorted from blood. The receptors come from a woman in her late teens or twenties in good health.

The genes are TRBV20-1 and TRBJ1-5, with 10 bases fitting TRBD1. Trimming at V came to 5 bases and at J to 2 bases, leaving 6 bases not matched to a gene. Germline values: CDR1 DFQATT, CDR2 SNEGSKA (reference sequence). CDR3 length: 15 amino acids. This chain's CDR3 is CSALRDRGRNQPQHF. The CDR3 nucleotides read TGCAGTGCTCTCCGGGACAGGGGTCGCAATCAGCCCCAGCATTTT.

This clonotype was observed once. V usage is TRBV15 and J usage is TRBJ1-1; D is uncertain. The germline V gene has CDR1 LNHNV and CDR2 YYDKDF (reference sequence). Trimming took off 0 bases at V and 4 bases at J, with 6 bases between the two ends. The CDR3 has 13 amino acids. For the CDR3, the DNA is TGTGCCACCAGCAGAGACAGGCGCACTGAAGCTTTCTTT. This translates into CATSRDRRTEAFF.

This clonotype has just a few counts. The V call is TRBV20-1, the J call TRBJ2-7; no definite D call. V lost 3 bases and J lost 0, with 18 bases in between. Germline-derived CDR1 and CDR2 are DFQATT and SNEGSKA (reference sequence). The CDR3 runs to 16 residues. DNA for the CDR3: TGCAGTGCTAGTTACCCCCCCCGGGTCCGCTCCTACGAGCAGTACTTC. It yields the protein CSASYPPRVRSYEQYF.

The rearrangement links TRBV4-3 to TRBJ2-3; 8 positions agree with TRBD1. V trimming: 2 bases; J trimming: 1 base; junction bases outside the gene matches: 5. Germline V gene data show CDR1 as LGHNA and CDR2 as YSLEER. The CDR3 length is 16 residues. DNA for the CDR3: TGCGCCAGCAGCCAACCTCCGGGACAGGGCACAGATACGCAGTATTTT. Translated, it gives CASSQPPGQGTDTQYF.

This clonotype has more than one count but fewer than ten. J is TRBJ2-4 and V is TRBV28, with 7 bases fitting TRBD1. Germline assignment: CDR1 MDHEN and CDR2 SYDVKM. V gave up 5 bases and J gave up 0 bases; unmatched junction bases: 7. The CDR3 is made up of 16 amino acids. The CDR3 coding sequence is TGTGCCAGCAGTGGTACAGGGGCCATAGCCAAAAACATTCAGTACTTC. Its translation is CASSGTGAIAKNIQYF.

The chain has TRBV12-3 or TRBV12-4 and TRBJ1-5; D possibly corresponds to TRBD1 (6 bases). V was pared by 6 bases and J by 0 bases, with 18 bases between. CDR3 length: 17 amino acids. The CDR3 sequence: CASSRGHPRYSNQPQHF. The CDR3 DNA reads TGTGCCAGCAGCCGGGGACACCCGAGGTATAGCAATCAGCCCCAGCATTTT.

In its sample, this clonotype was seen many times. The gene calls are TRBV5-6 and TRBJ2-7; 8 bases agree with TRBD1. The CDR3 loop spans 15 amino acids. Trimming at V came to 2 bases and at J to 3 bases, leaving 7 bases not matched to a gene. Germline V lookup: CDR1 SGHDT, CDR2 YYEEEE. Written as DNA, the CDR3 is TGTGCCAGCAGCTTCGTGGGACAGGACCTCTACGAGCAGTACTTC. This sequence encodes CASSFVGQDLYEQYF.

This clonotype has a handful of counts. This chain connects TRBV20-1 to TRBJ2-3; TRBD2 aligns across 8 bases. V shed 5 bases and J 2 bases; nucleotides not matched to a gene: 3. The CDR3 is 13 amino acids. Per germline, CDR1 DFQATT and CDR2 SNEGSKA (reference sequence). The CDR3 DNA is TGCAGTGCTCTAGCGGGTAACACAGATACGCAGTATTTT. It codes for CSALAGNTDTQYF.

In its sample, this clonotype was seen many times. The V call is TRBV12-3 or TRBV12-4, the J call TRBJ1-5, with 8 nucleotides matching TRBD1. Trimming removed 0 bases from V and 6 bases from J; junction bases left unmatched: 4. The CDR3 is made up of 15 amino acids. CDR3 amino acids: CASSLALTGGQPQHF. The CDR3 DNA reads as TGTGCCAGCAGTTTAGCGCTAACAGGGGGTCAGCCCCAGCATTTT.

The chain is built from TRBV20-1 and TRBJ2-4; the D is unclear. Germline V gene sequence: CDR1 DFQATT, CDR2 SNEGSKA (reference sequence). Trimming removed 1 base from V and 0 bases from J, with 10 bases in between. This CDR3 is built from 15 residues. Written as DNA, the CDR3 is TGCAGTGCTAGAGCGGTGGCGGCAGCCAAAAACATTCAGTACTTC. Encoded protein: CSARAVAAAKNIQYF.

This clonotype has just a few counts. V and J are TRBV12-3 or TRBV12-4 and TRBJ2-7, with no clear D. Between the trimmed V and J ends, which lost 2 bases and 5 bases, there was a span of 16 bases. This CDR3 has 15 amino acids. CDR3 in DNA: TGTGCCAGCAGTTTATCCGGGCGCCAAGACCACGAGCAGTACTTC. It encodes CASSLSGRQDHEQYF.

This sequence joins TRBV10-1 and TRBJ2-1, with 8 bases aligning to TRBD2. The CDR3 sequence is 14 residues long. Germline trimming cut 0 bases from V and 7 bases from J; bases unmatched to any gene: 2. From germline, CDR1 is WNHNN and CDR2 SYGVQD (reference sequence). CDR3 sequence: CASSESGTRNEQFF. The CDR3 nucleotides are TGCGCCAGCAGTGAGTCCGGGACTAGGAATGAGCAGTTCTTC.

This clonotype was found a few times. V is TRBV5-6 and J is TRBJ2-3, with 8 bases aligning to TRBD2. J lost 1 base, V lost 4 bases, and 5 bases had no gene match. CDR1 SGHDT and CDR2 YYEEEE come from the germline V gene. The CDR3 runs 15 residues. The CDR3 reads CASSGRGGGTDTQYF. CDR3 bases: TGTGCCAGCAGCGGCCGGGGGGGAGGCACAGATACGCAGTATTTT.

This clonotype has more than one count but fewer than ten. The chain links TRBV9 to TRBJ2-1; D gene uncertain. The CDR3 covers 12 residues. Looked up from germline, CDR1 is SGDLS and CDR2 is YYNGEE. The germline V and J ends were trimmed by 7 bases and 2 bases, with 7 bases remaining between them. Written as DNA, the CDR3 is TGTGCCAGCCGGATACCCTACAATGAGCAGTTCTTC. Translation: CASRIPYNEQFF.

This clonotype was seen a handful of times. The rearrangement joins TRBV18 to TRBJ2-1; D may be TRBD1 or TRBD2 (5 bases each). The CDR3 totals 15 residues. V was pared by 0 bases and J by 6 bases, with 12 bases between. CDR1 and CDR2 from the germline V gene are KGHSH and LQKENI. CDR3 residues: CASSPPRLGVNEQFF. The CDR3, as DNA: TGTGCCAGCTCACCACCGAGGCTGGGGGTCAATGAGCAGTTCTTC.

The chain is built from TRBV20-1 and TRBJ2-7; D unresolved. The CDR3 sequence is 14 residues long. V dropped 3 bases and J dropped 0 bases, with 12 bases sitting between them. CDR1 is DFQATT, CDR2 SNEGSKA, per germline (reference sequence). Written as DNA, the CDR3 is TGCAGTGCTAGCGACGAAATTAGCTCCTACGAGCAGTACTTC. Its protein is CSASDEISSYEQYF.

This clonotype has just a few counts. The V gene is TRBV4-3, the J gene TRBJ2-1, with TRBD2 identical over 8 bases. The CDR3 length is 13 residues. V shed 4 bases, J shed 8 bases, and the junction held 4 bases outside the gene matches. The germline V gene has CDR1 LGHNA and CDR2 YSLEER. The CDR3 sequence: CASSPGGRYEQFF. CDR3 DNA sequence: TGCGCCAGCAGCCCGGGCGGGAGGTATGAGCAGTTCTTC.

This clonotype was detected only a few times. CDR3 sequence reads: CSARRQGYHNEQFF. CDR3 DNA: TGCAGTGCTAGAAGGCAGGGCTACCACAATGAGCAGTTCTTC. V and J are TRBV20-1 and TRBJ2-1; D might be TRBD1 (5 bases). Trimming stripped 2 bases from V and 5 bases from J, with 13 bases between. In germline, CDR1 is DFQATT, CDR2 SNEGSKA (reference sequence). This CDR3 contains 14 residues.

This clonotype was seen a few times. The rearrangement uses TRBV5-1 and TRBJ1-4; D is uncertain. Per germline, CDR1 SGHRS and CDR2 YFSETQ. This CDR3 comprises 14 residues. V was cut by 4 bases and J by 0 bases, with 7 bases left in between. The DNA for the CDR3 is TGCGCCAGCAGCCGCCATACAACTAATGAAAAACTGTTTTTT. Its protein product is CASSRHTTNEKLFF.

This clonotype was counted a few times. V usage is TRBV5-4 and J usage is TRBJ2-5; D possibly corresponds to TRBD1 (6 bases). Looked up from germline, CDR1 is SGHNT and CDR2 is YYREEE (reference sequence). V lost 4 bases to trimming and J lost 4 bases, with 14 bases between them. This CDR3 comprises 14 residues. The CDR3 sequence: CASSHTGSGETQYF. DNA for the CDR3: TGTGCCAGCAGCCATACAGGGTCCGGAGAGACCCAGTACTTC.

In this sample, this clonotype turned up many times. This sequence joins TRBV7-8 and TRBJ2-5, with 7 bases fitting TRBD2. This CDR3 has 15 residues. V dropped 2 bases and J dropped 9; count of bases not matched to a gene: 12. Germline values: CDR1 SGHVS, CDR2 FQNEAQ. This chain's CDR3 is CASSLNLAAEYSQYF. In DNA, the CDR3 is TGTGCCAGCAGCTTAAATCTAGCGGCGGAATACTCCCAGTACTTC. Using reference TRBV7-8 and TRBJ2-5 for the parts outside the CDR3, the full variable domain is GAGVSQSPRYKVAKRGQDVALRCDPISGHVSLFWYQQALGQGPEFLTYFQNEAQLDKSGLPSDRFFAERPEGSVSTLKIQRTQQEDSAVYLCASSLNLAAEYSQYFGPGTRLLVL.

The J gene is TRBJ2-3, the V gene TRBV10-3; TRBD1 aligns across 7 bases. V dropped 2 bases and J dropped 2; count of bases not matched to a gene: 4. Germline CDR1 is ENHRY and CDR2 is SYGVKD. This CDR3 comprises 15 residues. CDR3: CAISEGTEVTDTQYF. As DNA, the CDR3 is TGTGCCATCAGTGAGGGGACAGAGGTCACAGATACGCAGTATTTT.

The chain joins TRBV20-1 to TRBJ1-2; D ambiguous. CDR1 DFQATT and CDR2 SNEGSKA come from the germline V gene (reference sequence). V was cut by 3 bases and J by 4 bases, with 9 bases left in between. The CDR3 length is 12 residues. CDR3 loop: CSASFAVYGYTF. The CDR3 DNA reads TGCAGTGCTAGTTTTGCTGTCTATGGCTACACCTTC.

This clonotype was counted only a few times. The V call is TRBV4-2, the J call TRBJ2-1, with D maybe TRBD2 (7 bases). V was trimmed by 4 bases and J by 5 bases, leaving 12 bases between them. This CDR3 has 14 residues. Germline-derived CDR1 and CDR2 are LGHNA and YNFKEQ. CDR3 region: CASSPGAGDNEQFF. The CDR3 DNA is TGTGCCAGCAGCCCAGGGGCGGGGGACAATGAGCAGTTCTTC.